The source of this T cell receptor (beta chain) is a study of T cells in Graves' hyperthyroidism and ophthalmopathy. Whole-study results and caveats: Most clonotypes expanded in thyroid above 0.001 were likewise present in blood.

This clonotype has a count of ten or more. Its antigen is not identified. TCR beta CDR3 regions were amplified from RNA transcripts. A set of HTBI primers served as the primers for a first-round RT-PCR of the TCR CDR3. TCRdb reprocessed the multiplex PCR reads via MiXCR and lists one record per CDR3 protein. The sample lists some 98,000 distinct CDR3 sequences, about 40% occurring once. Uncontrolled infection, other autoimmune disease, pregnancy or lactation barred patients from enrollment. Deletions cut 8 bases from V and 6 bases from J, with 8 bases between. The CDR3 extends over 10 amino acids. Germline loops: CDR1 MDHEN, CDR2 SYDVKM.

The gene calls are TRBV28 and TRBJ2-7; D remains ambiguous. This receptor was obtained from a young woman with Graves' hyperthyroidism. Sequencing was done on a sample of peripheral blood or thyroid tissue (not recorded which). The CDR3 sequence is CASLGPEQYF. CDR3 bases: TGTGCCAGCCTTGGTCCCGAGCAGTACTTC.